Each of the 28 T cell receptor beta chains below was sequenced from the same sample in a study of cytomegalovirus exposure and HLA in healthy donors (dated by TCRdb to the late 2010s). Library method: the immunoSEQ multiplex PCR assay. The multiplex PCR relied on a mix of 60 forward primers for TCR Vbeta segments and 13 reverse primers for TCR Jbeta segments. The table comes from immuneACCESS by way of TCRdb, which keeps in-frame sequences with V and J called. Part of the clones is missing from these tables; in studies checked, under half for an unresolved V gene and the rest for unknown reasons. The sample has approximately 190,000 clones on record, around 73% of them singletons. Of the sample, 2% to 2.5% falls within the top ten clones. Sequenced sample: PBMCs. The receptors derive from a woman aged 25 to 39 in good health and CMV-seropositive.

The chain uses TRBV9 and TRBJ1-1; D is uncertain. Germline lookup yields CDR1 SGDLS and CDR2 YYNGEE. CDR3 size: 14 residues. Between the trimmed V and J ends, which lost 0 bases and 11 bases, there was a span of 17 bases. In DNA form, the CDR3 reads TGTGCCAGCAGCGTAGTTGGAGGGCGGCCCGTCGCTTTCTTT. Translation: CASSVVGGRPVAFF.

In nucleotides, the CDR3 is TGTGCAAGCCAGGGCCTAACGATGAACACTGAAGCTTTCTTT. Its translation: CASQGLTMNTEAFF. J is TRBJ1-1 and V is TRBV2; a weak D match, TRBD1 (5 bases). This CDR3 region has 14 residues. Germline V CDR1 and CDR2: SNHLY, FYNNEI.

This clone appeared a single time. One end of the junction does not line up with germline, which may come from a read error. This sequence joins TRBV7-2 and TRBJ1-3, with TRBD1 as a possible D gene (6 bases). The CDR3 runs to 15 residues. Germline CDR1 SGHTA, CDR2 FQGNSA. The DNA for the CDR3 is TGTGCCAGCAGGTTAGGACAGAACCACGGAAACACCATATATTTT. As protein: CASRLGQNHGNTIYF.

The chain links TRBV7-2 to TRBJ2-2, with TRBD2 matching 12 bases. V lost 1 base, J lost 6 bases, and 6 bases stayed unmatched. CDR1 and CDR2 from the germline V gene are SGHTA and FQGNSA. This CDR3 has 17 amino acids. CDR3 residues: CASSLGLAGERAGELFF. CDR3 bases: TGTGCCAGCAGCTTAGGACTAGCGGGGGAAAGAGCCGGGGAGCTGTTTTTT.

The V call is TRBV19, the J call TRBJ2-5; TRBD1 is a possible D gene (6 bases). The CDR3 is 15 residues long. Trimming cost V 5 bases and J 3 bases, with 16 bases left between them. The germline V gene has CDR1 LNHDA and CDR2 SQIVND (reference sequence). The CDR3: CASSVAGTKKETQYF. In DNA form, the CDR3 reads TGTGCCAGTAGTGTCGCCGGGACAAAGAAAGAGACCCAGTACTTC. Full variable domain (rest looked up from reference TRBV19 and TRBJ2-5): DGGITQSPKYLFRKEGQNVTLSCEQNLNHDAMYWYRQDPGQGLRLIYYSQIVNDFQKGDIAEGYSVSREKKESFPLTVTSAQKNPTAFYLCASSVAGTKKETQYFGPGTRLLVL.

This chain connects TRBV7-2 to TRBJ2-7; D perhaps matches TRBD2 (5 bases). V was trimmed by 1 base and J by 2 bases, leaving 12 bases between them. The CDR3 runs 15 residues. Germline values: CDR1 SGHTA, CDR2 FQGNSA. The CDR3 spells CASSLVAGQTYEQYF. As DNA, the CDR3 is TGTGCCAGCAGCTTAGTTGCGGGCCAAACCTACGAGCAGTACTTC.

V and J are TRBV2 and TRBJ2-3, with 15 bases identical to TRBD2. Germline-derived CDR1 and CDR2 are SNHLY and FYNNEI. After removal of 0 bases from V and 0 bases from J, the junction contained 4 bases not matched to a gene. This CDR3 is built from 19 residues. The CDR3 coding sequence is TGTGCCAGCAGTGAAGCAGGACTAGCGGGAGGGCCGAGCACAGATACGCAGTATTTT. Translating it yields CASSEAGLAGGPSTDTQYF.

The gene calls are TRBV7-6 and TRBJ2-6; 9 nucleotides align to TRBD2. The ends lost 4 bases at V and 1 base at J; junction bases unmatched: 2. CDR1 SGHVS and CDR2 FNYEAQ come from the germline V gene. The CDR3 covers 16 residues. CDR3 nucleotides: TGTGCCAGCAGCTACGCGGGAGGGTCTGGGGCCAACGTCCTGACTTTC. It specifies CASSYAGGSGANVLTF.

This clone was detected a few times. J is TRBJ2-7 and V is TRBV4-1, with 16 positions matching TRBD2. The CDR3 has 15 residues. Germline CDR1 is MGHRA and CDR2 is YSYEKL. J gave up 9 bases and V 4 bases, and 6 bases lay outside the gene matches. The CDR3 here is CASSPRGLAGGGQYF. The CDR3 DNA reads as TGCGCCAGCAGCCCAAGGGGACTAGCGGGAGGGGGGCAGTACTTC.

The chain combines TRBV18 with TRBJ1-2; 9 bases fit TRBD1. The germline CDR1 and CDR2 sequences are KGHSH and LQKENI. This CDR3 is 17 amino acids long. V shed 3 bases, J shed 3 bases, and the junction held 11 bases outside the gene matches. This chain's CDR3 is CASSPQPGQGRDYGYTF. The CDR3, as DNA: TGTGCCAGCTCACCGCAACCGGGACAGGGAAGGGACTATGGCTACACCTTC.

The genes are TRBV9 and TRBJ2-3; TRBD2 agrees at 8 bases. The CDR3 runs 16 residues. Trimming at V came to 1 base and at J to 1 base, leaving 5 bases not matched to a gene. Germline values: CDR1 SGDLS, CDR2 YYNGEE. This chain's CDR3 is CASSVQWRGGTDTQYF. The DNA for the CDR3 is TGTGCCAGCAGCGTACAATGGCGGGGGGGCACAGATACGCAGTATTTT.

CDR3 DNA: TGTGCCAGCAGCACAAACAGGGGGCAGACTGAAGCTTTCTTT. Translated: CASSTNRGQTEAFF. The rearrangement links TRBV2 to TRBJ1-1, with TRBD1 identical over 9 bases. The V gene end was trimmed by 6 bases and the J gene end by 5 bases; junction bases not matched to a gene: 7. Looked up from germline, CDR1 is SNHLY and CDR2 is FYNNEI. The CDR3 extends over 14 amino acids.

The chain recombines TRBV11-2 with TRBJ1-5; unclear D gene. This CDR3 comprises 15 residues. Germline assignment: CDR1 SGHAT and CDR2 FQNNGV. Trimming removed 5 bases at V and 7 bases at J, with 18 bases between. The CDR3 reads CASSPTPSSGQPQHF. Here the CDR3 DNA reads TGTGCCAGCAGCCCGACACCGAGTAGCGGACAGCCCCAGCATTTT.

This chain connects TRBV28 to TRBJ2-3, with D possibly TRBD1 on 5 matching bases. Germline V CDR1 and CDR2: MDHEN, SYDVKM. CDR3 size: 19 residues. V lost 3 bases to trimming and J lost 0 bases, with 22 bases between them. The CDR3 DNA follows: TGTGCCAGCAGTTTCGTCGACAGCGAAACTCCGGAGAGCACAGATACGCAGTATTTT. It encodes CASSFVDSETPESTDTQYF.

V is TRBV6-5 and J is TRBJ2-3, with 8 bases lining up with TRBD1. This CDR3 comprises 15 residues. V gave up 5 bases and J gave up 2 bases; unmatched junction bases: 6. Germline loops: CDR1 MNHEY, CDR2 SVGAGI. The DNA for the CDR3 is TGTGCCAGCAGTCCCCGGACAGGGATCACAGATACGCAGTATTTT. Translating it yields CASSPRTGITDTQYF.

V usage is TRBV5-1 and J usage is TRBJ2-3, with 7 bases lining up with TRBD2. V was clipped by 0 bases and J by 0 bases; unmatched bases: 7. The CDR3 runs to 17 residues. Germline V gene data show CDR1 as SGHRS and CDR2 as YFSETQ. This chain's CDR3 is CASSLGVSGYSTDTQYF. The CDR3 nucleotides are TGCGCCAGCAGCTTGGGGGTTAGCGGGTATAGCACAGATACGCAGTATTTT.

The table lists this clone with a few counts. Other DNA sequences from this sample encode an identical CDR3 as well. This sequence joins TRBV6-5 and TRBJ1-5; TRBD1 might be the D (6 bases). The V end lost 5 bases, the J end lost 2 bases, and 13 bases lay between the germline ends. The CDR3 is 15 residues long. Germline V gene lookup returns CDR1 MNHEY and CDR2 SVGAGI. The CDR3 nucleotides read TGTGCCAGCAGTCCCACGGGGGGCGGCAATCAGCCCCAGCATTTT. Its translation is CASSPTGGGNQPQHF.

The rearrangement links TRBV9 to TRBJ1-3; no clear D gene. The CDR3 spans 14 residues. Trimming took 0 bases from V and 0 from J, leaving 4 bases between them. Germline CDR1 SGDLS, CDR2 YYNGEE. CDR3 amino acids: CASSVDFSGNTIYF. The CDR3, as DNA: TGTGCCAGCAGCGTAGACTTCTCTGGAAACACCATATATTTT.

The CDR3 DNA reads as TGTGCCTGGAGTACCACATACACTAACTATGGCTACACCTTC. Encoded protein: CAWSTTYTNYGYTF. The chain combines TRBV30 with TRBJ1-2; D not resolved. This CDR3 has 14 amino acids. Germline V gene data show CDR1 as GTSNPN and CDR2 as SVGIG (reference sequence). V dropped 2 bases and J dropped 0 bases, with 10 bases sitting between them. The complete variable domain, with remaining parts taken from reference TRBV30 and TRBJ1-2, reads SQTIHQWPATLVQPVGSPLSLECTVEGTSNPNLYWYRQAAGRGLQLLFYSVGIGQISSEVPQNLSASRPQDRQFILSSKKLLLSDSGFYLCAWSTTYTNYGYTFGSGTRLTVV.

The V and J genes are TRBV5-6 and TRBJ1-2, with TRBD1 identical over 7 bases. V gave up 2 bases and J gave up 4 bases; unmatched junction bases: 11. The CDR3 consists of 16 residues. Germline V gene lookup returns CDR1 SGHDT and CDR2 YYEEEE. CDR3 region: CASSFSLSGTAYGYTF. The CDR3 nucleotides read TGTGCCAGCAGCTTTAGTCTCTCCGGGACAGCCTATGGCTACACCTTC.

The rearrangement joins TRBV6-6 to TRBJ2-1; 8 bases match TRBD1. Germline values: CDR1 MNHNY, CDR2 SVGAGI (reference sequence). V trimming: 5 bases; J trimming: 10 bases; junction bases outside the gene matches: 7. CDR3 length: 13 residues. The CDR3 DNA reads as TGTGCCAGCAGTCGACAGGGGAGCTCCGAGCAGTTCTTC. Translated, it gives CASSRQGSSEQFF.

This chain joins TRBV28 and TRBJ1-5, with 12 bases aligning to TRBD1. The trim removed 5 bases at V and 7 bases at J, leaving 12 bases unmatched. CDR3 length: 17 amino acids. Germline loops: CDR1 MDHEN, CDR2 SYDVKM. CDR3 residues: CASSPGTGGYLEQPQHF. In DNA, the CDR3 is TGTGCCAGCAGTCCCGGGACAGGGGGCTATTTAGAGCAGCCCCAGCATTTT.

CDR3 in amino acids: CASSRGTGGANTEAFF. The DNA of the CDR3 is TGTGCCAGTAGCCGGGGGACAGGGGGCGCGAACACTGAAGCTTTCTTT. The chain combines TRBV19 with TRBJ1-1; 12 bases fit TRBD1. The junction had 6 bases not matched to a gene; V was cut back by 6 bases and J by 1 base. From germline, CDR1 is LNHDA and CDR2 SQIVND (reference sequence). The CDR3 consists of 16 residues.

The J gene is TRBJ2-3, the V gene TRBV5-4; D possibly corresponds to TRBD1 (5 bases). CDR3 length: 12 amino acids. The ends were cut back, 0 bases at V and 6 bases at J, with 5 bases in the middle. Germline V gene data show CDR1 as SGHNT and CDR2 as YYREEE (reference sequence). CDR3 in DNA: TGTGCCAGCAGCTTGGCAGGGGATACGCAGTATTTT. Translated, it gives CASSLAGDTQYF.

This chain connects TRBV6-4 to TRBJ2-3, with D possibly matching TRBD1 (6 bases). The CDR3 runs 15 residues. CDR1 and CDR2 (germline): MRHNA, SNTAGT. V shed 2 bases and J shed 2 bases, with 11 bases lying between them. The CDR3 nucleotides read TGTGCCAGCAGTGACGCCGGACAGACCACAGATACGCAGTATTTT. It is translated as CASSDAGQTTDTQYF.

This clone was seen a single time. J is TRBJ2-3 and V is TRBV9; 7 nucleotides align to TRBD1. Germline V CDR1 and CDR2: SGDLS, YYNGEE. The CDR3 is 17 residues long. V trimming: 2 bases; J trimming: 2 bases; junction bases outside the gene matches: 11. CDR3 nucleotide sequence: TGTGCCAGCAGCGTTCTACAGGGGAACCTATACACAGATACGCAGTATTTT. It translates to CASSVLQGNLYTDTQYF. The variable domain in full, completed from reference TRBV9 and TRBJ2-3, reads DSGVTQTPKHLITATGQRVTLRCSPRSGDLSVYWYQQSLDQGLQFLIQYYNGEERAKGNILERFSAQQFPDLHSELNLSSLELGDSALYFCASSVLQGNLYTDTQYFGPGTRLTVL.

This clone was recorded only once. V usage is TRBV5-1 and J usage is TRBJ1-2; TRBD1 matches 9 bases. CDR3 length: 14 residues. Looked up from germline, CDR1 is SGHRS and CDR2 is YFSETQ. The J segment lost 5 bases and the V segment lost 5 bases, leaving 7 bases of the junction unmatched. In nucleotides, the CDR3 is TGCGCCAGCAGTTCAGGGACAGGGCCGTATGGCTACACCTTC. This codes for CASSSGTGPYGYTF.

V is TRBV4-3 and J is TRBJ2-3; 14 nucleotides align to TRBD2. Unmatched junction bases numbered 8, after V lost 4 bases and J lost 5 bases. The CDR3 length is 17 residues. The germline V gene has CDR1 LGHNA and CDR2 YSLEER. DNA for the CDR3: TGCGCCAGCAGCCCGGGACTAGCGGGAGCAGACGGAGATACGCAGTATTTT. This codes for CASSPGLAGADGDTQYF.